The clone carrying this T cell receptor beta chain was seen a single time. As yet, its antigen is unknown. A much larger clone differs from this one at a single base, so this may be a read error. This entry comes from a study of neurological immune-mediated disorders. Findings and limits, study-wide: HTLV-1-associated myelopathy had the most TCR clonal expansion, whereas multiple sclerosis had the least (lower than in healthy controls).

Looked up from germline, CDR1 is DFQATT and CDR2 is SNEGSKA (reference sequence). The CDR3 totals 9 residues. With 10-nucleotide random UMIs, 5'RACE was used to make the cDNA. Via MiXCR, TCRdb re-called the 5' RACE reads, giving one row per CDR3 protein. Of 80,000 or so distinct CDR3 sequences listed, approximately 9.4% are singletons. The chain carries TRBV20-1 and TRBJ2-7; the D gene is possibly TRBD2 (5 bases). The sample comprised PBMCs. This sequence was found in a man between 50 and 59 years old in good health. CDR3 DNA sequence: TGCACTGCTAGCAGGGAGCAGTACTTC. Translated: CTASREQYF.